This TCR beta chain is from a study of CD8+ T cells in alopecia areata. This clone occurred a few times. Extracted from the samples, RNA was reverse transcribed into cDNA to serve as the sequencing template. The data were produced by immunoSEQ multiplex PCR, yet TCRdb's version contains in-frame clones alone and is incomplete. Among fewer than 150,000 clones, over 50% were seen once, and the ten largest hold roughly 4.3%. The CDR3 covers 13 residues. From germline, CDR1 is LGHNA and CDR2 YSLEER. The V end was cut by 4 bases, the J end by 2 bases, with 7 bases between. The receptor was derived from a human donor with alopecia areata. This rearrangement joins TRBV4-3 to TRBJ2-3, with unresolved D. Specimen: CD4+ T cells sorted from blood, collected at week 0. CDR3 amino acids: CASSLAPTDTQYF. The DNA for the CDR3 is TGCGCCAGCAGCCTGGCCCCCACAGATACGCAGTATTTT.